Listed below are T cell receptor beta chains from one sample, sequenced in a study of PD-L1 blockade in urothelial cancer. Sequenced by immunoSEQ multiplex PCR; TCRdb stores in-frame clones only, minus some. Among roughly 60,000 clones, over 75% were seen once, and the ten largest hold about 4.5%. The sample was PBMCs, taken around atezolizumab (anti-PD-L1) treatment. These receptors were obtained from a man between 65 and 80 years old with urothelial cancer. The CDR3 runs from the conserved cysteine through the conserved F or W. A D gene is named only where the DNA matches it firmly. Clone size is not always given. Where it is, it says once, few, many or a class for expanded clones.

J gene: TRBJ2-5
D gene: TRBD1
V gene: TRBV5-1
clone size: few
CDR3 protein: CASSRGRSETQYF
CDR3 DNA: TGCGCCAGCAGCAGGGGGCGTTCGGAGACCCAGTACTTC

J gene: TRBJ1-1
D gene: .
V gene: TRBV5-1
clone size: .
CDR3 protein: CASSPLGGLNTEAFF
CDR3 DNA: TGCGCCAGCAGCCCCCTAGGAGGCCTGAACACTGAAGCTTTCTTT

J gene: TRBJ1-4
D gene: TRBD1
V gene: TRBV30
clone size: .
CDR3 protein: CAWRVDRGANEKLFF
CDR3 DNA: TGTGCCTGGAGGGTCGACAGGGGAGCTAATGAAAAACTGTTTTTT

J gene: TRBJ2-1
D gene: .
V gene: TRBV7-9
clone size: .
CDR3 protein: CASSLPPGYNEQFF
CDR3 DNA: TGTGCCAGCAGCTTACCCCCAGGCTACAATGAGCAGTTCTTC

J gene: TRBJ1-1
D gene: .
V gene: TRBV6-5
clone size: .
CDR3 protein: CAAWGGTEAFF
CDR3 DNA: TGTGCCGCCTGGGGGGGCACTGAAGCTTTCTTT

J gene: TRBJ2-7
D gene: .
V gene: TRBV19
clone size: .
CDR3 protein: CASSPAGSSYEQYF
CDR3 DNA: TGTGCCAGTAGTCCGGCGGGTTCCTCCTACGAGCAGTACTTC

J gene: TRBJ2-6
D gene: .
V gene: TRBV27
clone size: .
CDR3 protein: CASSPLLTGSGANVLTF
CDR3 DNA: TGTGCCAGCAGTCCCTTGTTGACAGGCTCTGGGGCCAACGTCCTGACTTTC

J gene: TRBJ1-2
D gene: .
V gene: TRBV7-2
clone size: .
CDR3 protein: CASSPTREYGYTF
CDR3 DNA: TGTGCCAGCAGCCCTACCCGGGAATATGGCTACACCTTC

J gene: TRBJ1-2
D gene: .
V gene: TRBV28
clone size: .
CDR3 protein: CASSETGRFYGYTF
CDR3 DNA: TGTGCCAGCAGTGAAACAGGGAGATTCTATGGCTACACCTTC

J gene: TRBJ1-4
D gene: .
V gene: TRBV7-9
clone size: .
CDR3 protein: CASSYSATNEKLFF
CDR3 DNA: TGTGCCAGCAGCTACAGTGCAACTAATGAAAAACTGTTTTTT

J gene: TRBJ2-7
D gene: .
V gene: TRBV5-4
clone size: few
CDR3 protein: CASSWDWGEQYF
CDR3 DNA: TGTGCCAGCAGCTGGGACTGGGGAGAGCAGTACTTC

J gene: TRBJ2-1
D gene: TRBD2
V gene: TRBV6-5
clone size: .
CDR3 protein: CASSNQREGVQFF
CDR3 DNA: TGTGCCAGCAGTAACCAGCGGGAGGGAGTGCAGTTCTTC

J gene: TRBJ1-2
D gene: .
V gene: TRBV6-5
clone size: .
CDR3 protein: CASSSPDITDGYTF
CDR3 DNA: TGTGCCAGCAGTTCCCCCGATATAACGGATGGCTACACCTTC

J gene: TRBJ2-3
D gene: TRBD1
V gene: TRBV7-2
clone size: .
CDR3 protein: CASSLAWQGEKDTQYF
CDR3 DNA: TGTGCCAGCAGCTTAGCGTGGCAGGGGGAGAAAGATACGCAGTATTTT

J gene: TRBJ1-1
D gene: .
V gene: TRBV5-1
clone size: .
CDR3 protein: CASRLFLGRDTEAFF
CDR3 DNA: TGCGCCAGCAGACTCTTCTTGGGCAGGGACACTGAAGCTTTCTTT

J gene: TRBJ2-1
D gene: TRBD2
V gene: TRBV29-1
clone size: .
CDR3 protein: CSVDLLAGLNNEQFF
CDR3 DNA: TGCAGCGTTGACTTACTAGCGGGATTGAACAATGAGCAGTTCTTC

J gene: TRBJ1-3
D gene: .
V gene: TRBV11-2
clone size: .
CDR3 protein: CASSNRVSGNTIYF
CDR3 DNA: TGTGCCAGCAGCAACAGGGTATCTGGAAACACCATATATTTT

J gene: TRBJ1-2
D gene: .
V gene: TRBV4-1
clone size: few
CDR3 protein: CASSHVRSNYGYTF
CDR3 DNA: TGCGCCAGCAGCCATGTTAGAAGTAACTATGGCTACACCTTC